Sequencing of this T cell receptor (beta chain) was carried out in a study of vaccination and CD4 T cells after COVID-19. Study-level background: The cells were exposed to overlapping spike peptides originating from SARS-CoV-2, HCoV-NL63, HCoV-OC43 and HCoV-229E for stimulation. General study findings and limits: Convalescent patients gained a median approximately 88% of their reactive clones only post-vaccination.

V shed 6 bases, J shed 5 bases, and the junction held 12 bases outside the gene matches. The CDR3 totals 16 residues. Germline V gene sequence: CDR1 MDHEN, CDR2 SYDVKM. Stated treatment: approximately 11-day PBMC culture with coronavirus spike peptide pools or control peptides (ViraFEST assay). With peptide pools, ViraFEST first expanded antigen-specific T cells and afterwards sequenced their TCRs. Wells that each held approximately 2.1 million PBMCs were cultured with approximately 10 IU/ml IL-2 and roughly 10 ug/ml peptide pools. Sequence data for DNA of cultured CD4+ T cells were generated by the Oncomine TCR Beta short-read assay. TCRdb analysed the PCR reads with MiXCR anew, one entry per CDR3 protein. The table shows 10,000 to 13,000 distinct CDR3 sequences, with roughly 50% occurring only once. Turning to this clonotype: Its specificity is not known.

The chain is built from TRBV28 and TRBJ2-2, with 7 bases identical to TRBD1. Sequenced material: CD4+ T cells from blood, cultured in vitro. This TCR derives from a human donor who had recovered from COVID-19. CDR3 protein: CASRKAGTVLTGELFF. The CDR3 region has the DNA TGTGCCAGCAGAAAGGCCGGGACAGTACTAACCGGGGAGCTGTTTTTT. Full variable domain (rest looked up from reference TRBV28 and TRBJ2-2): DVKVTQSSRYLVKRTGEKVFLECVQDMDHENMFWYRQDPGLGLRLIYFSYDVKMKEKGDIPEGYSVSREKKERFSLILESASTNQTSMYLCASRKAGTVLTGELFFGEGSRLTVL.